Shown below are 28 T cell receptor beta chains from a single sample sequenced in a study of cytomegalovirus exposure and HLA in healthy donors. With 60 Vbeta and 13 Jbeta primers, the PCR was carried out. Generated by immunoSEQ multiplex PCR, the TCRdb table keeps only in-frame clones and is missing some. The sample shows about 80,000 clones, 79% of them seen only once. The specimen was PBMCs. The origin of the receptors is a man aged 25 to 40 in good health and CMV-seronegative.

The chain joins TRBV7-3 to TRBJ2-2, with D possibly matching TRBD2 (6 bases). The CDR3 has 15 amino acids. Trimming removed 0 bases at V and 5 bases at J, with 10 bases between. From germline, CDR1 is SGHTA and CDR2 FQGTGA. The CDR3 protein is CASSLTSGRTGELFF. In DNA form, the CDR3 reads TGTGCCAGCAGCTTAACTAGCGGACGGACCGGGGAGCTGTTTTTT.

The chain has TRBV2 and TRBJ1-1; D is undetermined. The germline CDR1 and CDR2 sequences are SNHLY and FYNNEI. Trimming stripped 9 bases from V and 6 bases from J, with 14 bases between. The CDR3 sequence is 12 residues long. Here the CDR3 DNA reads TGTGCCAGTTCGAATCTAATCCCTGAAGCTTTCTTT. Its translation: CASSNLIPEAFF.

The chain uses TRBV11-2 and TRBJ2-2; D remains unclear. V dropped 1 base and J dropped 6 bases, with 9 bases sitting between them. In germline, CDR1 is SGHAT, CDR2 FQNNGV. The CDR3 sequence is 14 residues long. Here the CDR3 reads CASSLVVSAGELFF. The CDR3 DNA is TGTGCCAGCAGCTTAGTGGTATCGGCCGGGGAGCTGTTTTTT.

The J gene is TRBJ2-7, the V gene TRBV13; possible D gene TRBD2, 5 bases. The V and J ends lost 5 bases and 5 bases respectively, with 7 bases between them. Germline assignment: CDR1 PRHDT and CDR2 FYEKMQ (reference sequence). CDR3 length: 11 amino acids. This CDR3 is CASSGRDEQYF. The CDR3 DNA reads TGTGCCAGCAGCGGGCGGGACGAGCAGTACTTC.

This chain links TRBV6-4 with TRBJ2-3, with D possibly being TRBD2 (6 bases). CDR3 size: 16 residues. Looked up from germline, CDR1 is MRHNA and CDR2 is SNTAGT. Trimming stripped 0 bases from V and 0 bases from J, with 10 bases between. The CDR3 bases are TGTGCCAGCAGTGACTCGGCGGGGACTAGCACAGATACGCAGTATTTT. As protein: CASSDSAGTSTDTQYF.

The chain links TRBV30 to TRBJ1-2, with 11 positions matching TRBD1. Germline V gene sequence: CDR1 GTSNPN, CDR2 SVGIG (reference sequence). The CDR3 has 15 residues. V shed 3 bases and J 7 bases; nucleotides not matched to a gene: 10. The CDR3 coding sequence is TGTGCCTGGAGGCCTCGAGGACAGGGGGCGCGTGGCTACACCTTC. Residues: CAWRPRGQGARGYTF.

The chain carries TRBV4-1 and TRBJ1-2; D remains ambiguous. The CDR3 is 14 amino acids. CDR1 and CDR2 from the germline V gene are MGHRA and YSYEKL. Trimming took off 2 bases at V and 6 bases at J, with 13 bases between the two ends. CDR3 DNA sequence: TGCGCCAGCAGCCAACTCTCAAACAGAGATGGCTACACCTTC. This sequence encodes CASSQLSNRDGYTF.

The chain joins TRBV18 to TRBJ2-4, with 7 nucleotides matching TRBD1. Losses at the gene ends were 3 bases for V and 4 bases for J; bases not matched to a gene: 3. Looked up from germline, CDR1 is KGHSH and CDR2 is LQKENI. The CDR3 extends over 14 amino acids. CDR3 in DNA: TGTGCCAGCTCACCCGGACAGGCTAAAAACATTCAGTACTTC. It encodes CASSPGQAKNIQYF.

The gene calls are TRBV10-3 and TRBJ1-1, with TRBD1 matching 8 bases. Germline V gene sequence: CDR1 ENHRY, CDR2 SYGVKD. Trimming took 4 bases from V and 3 from J; bases not matched to a gene: 4. The CDR3 consists of 14 residues. The CDR3 DNA sequence: TGTGCCATCAGTGTCGCGACAGGGGACACTGAAGCTTTCTTT. It specifies CAISVATGDTEAFF.

The V call is TRBV11-2, the J call TRBJ2-1; 13 bases are shared with TRBD2. The ends lost 5 bases at V and 8 bases at J; junction bases unmatched: 9. CDR1 is SGHAT and CDR2 is FQNNGV in the germline V gene. The CDR3 runs 16 residues. CDR3 in amino acids: CASSPRWTSGSHEQFF. The CDR3 nucleotides are TGTGCCAGCAGCCCAAGATGGACTAGCGGGAGCCATGAGCAGTTCTTC.

On this clone: Other DNA variants within this sample encode the same CDR3. The J gene is TRBJ1-5, the V gene TRBV30; no firm D call. Germline CDR1 is GTSNPN and CDR2 is SVGIG (reference sequence). Trimming stripped 0 bases from V and 1 base from J, with 4 bases between. The CDR3 length is 13 residues. The CDR3 DNA sequence: TGTGCCTGGAGTGTACACAGCAATCAGCCCCAGCATTTT. This encodes CAWSVHSNQPQHF.

This CDR3 reads CASSFGASSYNSPLHF. The CDR3 coding sequence is TGTGCCAGCAGCTTTGGCGCTAGCTCCTATAATTCACCCCTCCACTTT. The chain links TRBV5-8 to TRBJ1-6; D unclear. V lost 2 bases to trimming and J lost 0 bases, with 9 bases between them. Germline CDR1 is SGHTS and CDR2 is YDEGEE. The CDR3 length is 16 residues.

The chain employs TRBV6-5 and TRBJ1-2; weak D call: TRBD1 (6 bases). V was clipped by 9 bases and J by 3 bases, with 14 bases between them. The CDR3 has 13 amino acids. Germline values: CDR1 MNHEY, CDR2 SVGAGI. Written as DNA, the CDR3 is TGTGCCAGTTCACCGGACAGATACTATGGCTACACCTTC. Translation gives CASSPDRYYGYTF.

The chain links TRBV19 to TRBJ2-3; a weak D match, TRBD1 (6 bases). Germline V gives CDR1 LNHDA, CDR2 SQIVND (reference sequence). This CDR3 comprises 14 residues. The germline V and J ends were trimmed by 3 bases and 6 bases, with 13 bases remaining between them. This CDR3 reads CASSMMQGRDTQYF. CDR3 coding DNA: TGTGCCAGTAGTATGATGCAGGGGCGGGATACGCAGTATTTT.

The chain employs TRBV7-8 and TRBJ1-2; TRBD1 might be the D (6 bases). Germline CDR1 SGHVS, CDR2 FQNEAQ. The CDR3 is 14 residues long. Deletions cut 1 base from V and 7 bases from J, with 13 bases between. The CDR3 loop reads CASSLGTEYGGYTF. CDR3 sequence (DNA): TGTGCCAGCAGCTTAGGGACAGAGTACGGTGGCTACACCTTC.

Only one count was recorded for this clone. The chain carries TRBV7-2 and TRBJ2-5; tentative D call: TRBD1 (6 bases). V was clipped by 3 bases and J by 5 bases, with 10 bases between them. This CDR3 has 13 residues. CDR1 and CDR2 from the germline V gene are SGHTA and FQGNSA. For the CDR3, the DNA is TGTGCCAGCAGCTTCCAGGGGAAGGAGACCCAGTACTTC. Residues: CASSFQGKETQYF.

The rearrangement links TRBV6-6 to TRBJ2-5, with D unresolved. The DNA end favors TRBJ2-7, so the J call may be wrong. The CDR3 runs to 11 residues. The germline V gene encodes CDR1 MNHNY and CDR2 SVGAGI (reference sequence). The CDR3 sequence is CASSPAYEQYF. The DNA for the CDR3 is TGTGCCAGCAGTCCCGCCTACGAGCAGTACTTC.

The chain has TRBV5-5 and TRBJ2-1, with 15 bases lining up with TRBD2. Trimming removed 4 bases from V and 4 bases from J; junction bases left unmatched: 9. Germline CDR1 and CDR2: SGHKS and YYEKEE (reference sequence). The CDR3 has 18 amino acids. As DNA, the CDR3 is TGTGCCAGCAGCCCGACGGGACTAGCGGGGGGTACATACAATGAGCAGTTCTTC. The encoded protein is CASSPTGLAGGTYNEQFF.

The chain joins TRBV19 to TRBJ1-1, with 9 bases fitting TRBD1. The CDR3 is made up of 16 amino acids. V was clipped by 9 bases and J by 1 base; unmatched bases: 12. Per the germline V gene, CDR1 is LNHDA and CDR2 is SQIVND (reference sequence). Written as DNA, the CDR3 is TGTGCCAGCTCAACAGGGGGCAGGTTCGGGAACACTGAAGCTTTCTTT. Its protein is CASSTGGRFGNTEAFF.

Here the CDR3 DNA reads TGTGCCAGCAGCTGGGACAGGGGAAACACCATATATTTT. It codes for CASSWDRGNTIYF. The rearrangement joins TRBV7-2 to TRBJ1-3, with 8 positions matching TRBD1. The CDR3 is 13 amino acids. Germline assignment: CDR1 SGHTA and CDR2 FQGNSA. V trimming: 4 bases; J trimming: 4 bases; junction bases outside the gene matches: 0.

This sequence joins TRBV30 and TRBJ1-4; the D is unclear. The CDR3 loop spans 11 amino acids. CDR1 is GTSNPN and CDR2 is SVGIG in the germline V gene (reference sequence). V shed 3 bases and J shed 15 bases, with 14 bases lying between them. The CDR3 DNA reads TGTGCCTGGAGCACGGGAGTAAAGGTGTTTTTT. Residues: CAWSTGVKVFF.

V gene TRBV5-4 combines with J gene TRBJ2-3; 10 bases map to TRBD2. V was clipped by 1 base and J by 5 bases; unmatched bases: 4. CDR3 size: 15 residues. The germline V gene encodes CDR1 SGHNT and CDR2 YYREEE (reference sequence). Here the CDR3 DNA reads TGTGCCAGCAGCTTGAGAGCGGGGGGGAGAGATACGCAGTATTTT. The encoded protein is CASSLRAGGRDTQYF. Looking up the rest from reference TRBV5-4 and TRBJ2-3 gives the full variable domain: ETGVTQSPTHLIKTRGQQVTLRCSSQSGHNTVSWYQQALGQGPQFIFQYYREEENGRGNFPPRFSGLQFPNYSSELNVNALELDDSALYLCASSLRAGGRDTQYFGPGTRLTVL.

The rearrangement joins TRBV7-8 to TRBJ1-5; D remains unclear. CDR1 is SGHVS and CDR2 is FQNEAQ in the germline V gene. The CDR3 is 14 residues long. V lost 5 bases to trimming and J lost 10 bases, with 18 bases between them. DNA of the CDR3: TGTGCCAGCAGCCGGACCGGGATCGTGCAACCCCAGCATTTT. Residues: CASSRTGIVQPQHF.

This chain uses TRBV30 with TRBJ2-3, with 7 bases fitting TRBD2. V was clipped by 0 bases and J by 6 bases; unmatched bases: 6. The CDR3 length is 14 residues. Germline-derived CDR1 and CDR2 are GTSNPN and SVGIG (reference sequence). DNA of the CDR3: TGTGCCTGGAGTGTACCAGCGGGAAGGGATACGCAGTATTTT. Its protein is CAWSVPAGRDTQYF.

CDR3 sequence (DNA): TGCGCCAGCAGCTCGGGGACAGGAAACACCATATATTTT. This gives the protein CASSSGTGNTIYF. This chain links TRBV5-1 with TRBJ1-3; D may be TRBD1 (6 bases). Germline V CDR1 and CDR2: SGHRS, YFSETQ. Trimming took 3 bases from V and 4 from J, leaving 8 bases between them. This CDR3 has 13 residues.

This rearrangement joins TRBV6-1 to TRBJ2-2; the match to TRBD2 covers 8 bases. The CDR3 spans 15 residues. V was pared by 6 bases and J by 3 bases, with 6 bases of the junction left unmatched. The germline V gene encodes CDR1 MNHNS and CDR2 SASEGT. The CDR3: CASSSAGADTGELFF. The CDR3 nucleotides read TGTGCCAGCAGCTCAGCGGGGGCCGACACCGGGGAGCTGTTTTTT.

This chain links TRBV27 with TRBJ1-4; D may be TRBD1 (5 bases). Germline-derived CDR1 and CDR2 are MNHEY and SMNVEV (reference sequence). V lost 4 bases, J lost 1 base, and 7 bases lay in between. This CDR3 is built from 14 residues. CDR3: CASSSGLTNEKLFF. The CDR3 DNA sequence: TGTGCCAGCAGTTCAGGGTTAACTAATGAAAAACTGTTTTTT.

This chain connects TRBV2 to TRBJ1-5, with TRBD1 identical over 7 bases. V shed 6 bases and J 9 bases; nucleotides not matched to a gene: 2. CDR1 SNHLY and CDR2 FYNNEI come from the germline V gene. The CDR3 is 11 residues long. CDR3 residues: CASRYRGPQHF. The CDR3 DNA reads as TGTGCCAGCAGATACAGGGGGCCCCAGCATTTT. Filled out from reference TRBV2 and TRBJ1-5, the complete variable domain reads EPEVTQTPSHQVTQMGQEVILRCVPISNHLYFYWYRQILGQKVEFLVSFYNNEISEKSEIFDDQFSVERPDGSNFTLKIRSTKLEDSAMYFCASRYRGPQHFGDGTRLSIL.